This TCR beta chain was identified in a study of OX40 agonist ivuxolimab in advanced cancers. Study outcomes and limitations: In CD8+ T cells, expanded clones were on average more numerous than in CD4+.

Concerning this clone itself: Its antigen is unidentified.

Looked up from germline, CDR1 is MDHEN and CDR2 is SYDVKM. This CDR3 is built from 14 residues. The V gene lost 5 bases and the J gene lost 5 bases, with 13 bases spanning the gap. The repertoire was sequenced with immunoSEQ multiplex PCR; TCRdb's copy has only in-frame clones and lacks some. The sample gives 74,000 or so clones, around 91% of which show up once; 1.5% to 2% is in the top ten. The starting material was CD4+ or CD8+ T cells sorted from blood, obtained in a trial of the OX40 agonist ivuxolimab. The TCR comes from an adult with an advanced solid tumor such as melanoma, head and neck, liver or kidney cancer. V usage is TRBV28 and J usage is TRBJ2-1; D possibly corresponds to TRBD1 (5 bases). CDR3 sequence reads: CASSPQTANNEQFF. For the CDR3, the DNA is TGTGCCAGCAGTCCCCAGACAGCGAACAATGAGCAGTTCTTC. The whole variable domain, filled in from reference TRBV28 and TRBJ2-1, reads DVKVTQSSRYLVKRTGEKVFLECVQDMDHENMFWYRQDPGLGLRLIYFSYDVKMKEKGDIPEGYSVSREKKERFSLILESASTNQTSMYLCASSPQTANNEQFFGPGTRLTVL.